This note documents a single T cell receptor (beta chain) sequence. The CDR3 has 16 amino acids. CDR1 SGHRS and CDR2 YFSETQ come from the germline V gene. With 2 bases clipped from V and 4 bases from J, the junction kept 8 bases outside the gene matches. This sample stems from a study of CD8 T cells in Susac syndrome. RNA in amounts of about 0.5 to 1 ug was reverse transcribed with random hexamers. TCRdb re-called the immunoSEQ multiplex PCR reads with MiXCR, one entry per CDR3 protein. The table shows some 150,000 distinct CDR3 sequences, with just under 97% occurring only once. The rearrangement links TRBV5-1 to TRBJ2-3; 9 positions match TRBD2. Sequencing was done on a sample of CD8+ T cells from PBMCs. The origin of this receptor is a human donor with multiple sclerosis. CDR3 in amino acids: CASSFSGGDFADTQYF. The CDR3 DNA sequence: TGCGCCAGCAGCTTTAGCGGGGGAGACTTCGCAGATACGCAGTATTTT.